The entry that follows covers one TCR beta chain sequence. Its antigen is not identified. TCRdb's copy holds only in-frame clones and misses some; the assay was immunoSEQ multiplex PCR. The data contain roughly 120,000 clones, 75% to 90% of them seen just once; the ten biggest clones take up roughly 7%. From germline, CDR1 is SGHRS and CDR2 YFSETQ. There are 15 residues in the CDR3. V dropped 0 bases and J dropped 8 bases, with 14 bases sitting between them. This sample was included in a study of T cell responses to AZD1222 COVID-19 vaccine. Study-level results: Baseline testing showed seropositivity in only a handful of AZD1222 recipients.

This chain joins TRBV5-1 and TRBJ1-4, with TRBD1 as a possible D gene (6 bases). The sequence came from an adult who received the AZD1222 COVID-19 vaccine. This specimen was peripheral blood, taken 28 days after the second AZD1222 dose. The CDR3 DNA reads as TGCGCCAGCAGCTTGGTACAGGGAGGGAGAGAAAAACTGTTTTTT. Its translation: CASSLVQGGREKLFF. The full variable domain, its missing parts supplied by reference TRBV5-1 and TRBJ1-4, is KAGVTQTPRYLIKTRGQQVTLSCSPISGHRSVSWYQQTPGQGLQFLFEYFSETQRNKGNFPGRFSGRQFSNSRSEMNVSTLELGDSALYLCASSLVQGGREKLFFGSGTQLSVL.